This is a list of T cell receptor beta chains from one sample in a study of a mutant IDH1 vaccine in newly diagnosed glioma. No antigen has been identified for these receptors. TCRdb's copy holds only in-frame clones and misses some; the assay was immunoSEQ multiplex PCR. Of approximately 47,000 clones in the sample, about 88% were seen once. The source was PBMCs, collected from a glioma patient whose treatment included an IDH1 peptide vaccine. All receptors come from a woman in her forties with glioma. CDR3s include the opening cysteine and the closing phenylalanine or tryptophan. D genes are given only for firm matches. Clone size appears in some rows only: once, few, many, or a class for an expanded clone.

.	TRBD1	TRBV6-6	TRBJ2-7	CASSPGTGHTYEQYF	TGTGCCAGCAGCCCCGGGACAGGCCATACCTACGAGCAGTACTTC
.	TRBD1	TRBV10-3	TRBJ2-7	CAITEGQGANEQYF	TGTGCCATCACCGAGGGACAGGGGGCGAACGAGCAGTACTTC
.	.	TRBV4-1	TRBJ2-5	CASSQPTGPLTAQYF	TGCGCCAGCAGCCAACCAACAGGCCCGTTGACGGCCCAGTACTTC
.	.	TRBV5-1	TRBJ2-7	CASQVGGGGKEEQYF	TGCGCCAGCCAGGTAGGAGGCGGGGGCAAGGAAGAGCAGTACTTC
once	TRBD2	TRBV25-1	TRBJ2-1	CASSEPSGRRDEQFF	TGTGCCAGCAGTGAGCCTAGCGGGAGAAGGGATGAGCAGTTCTTC
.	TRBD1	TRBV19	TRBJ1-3	CASSSRGLGNTIYF	TGTGCCAGTAGTAGCAGGGGGCTTGGAAACACCATATATTTT
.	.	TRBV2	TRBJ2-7	CASSITYEQYF	TGTGCCAGCAGCATCACCTACGAGCAGTACTTC
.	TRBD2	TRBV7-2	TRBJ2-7	CASSSHAGGGYEQYF	TGTGCCAGCAGCTCCCATGCGGGAGGAGGCTACGAGCAGTACTTC
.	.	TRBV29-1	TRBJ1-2	CSVERVGGLGYTF	TGCAGCGTTGAAAGGGTCGGAGGGTTAGGCTACACCTTC
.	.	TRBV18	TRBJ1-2	CASSPLPERNYGYTF	TGTGCCAGCTCACCACTTCCTGAAAGGAACTATGGCTACACCTTC
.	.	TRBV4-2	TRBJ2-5	CASSQQRGYQETQYF	TGTGCCAGCAGCCAACAGAGGGGCTACCAAGAGACCCAGTACTTC
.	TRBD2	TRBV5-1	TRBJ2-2	CASSSGVAGTGELFF	TGCGCCAGCAGCTCCGGGGTAGCGGGCACCGGGGAGCTGTTTTTT
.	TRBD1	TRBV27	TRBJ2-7	CASGRGQGSYEQYF	TGTGCCAGTGGAAGGGGACAGGGGTCCTACGAGCAGTACTTC
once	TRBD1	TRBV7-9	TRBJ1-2	CASSLGQGDRYTF	TGTGCCAGCAGCCTGGGACAGGGTGATCGCTACACCTTC
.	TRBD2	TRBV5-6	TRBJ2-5	CASSLLLAGIQETQYF	TGTGCCAGCAGCTTGTTGTTAGCGGGAATCCAAGAGACCCAGTACTTC
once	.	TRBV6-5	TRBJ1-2	CASSRQGRSGYTF	TGTGCCAGCAGTCGCCAGGGGAGATCTGGCTACACCTTC
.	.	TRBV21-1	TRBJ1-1	CASERTPGTEAFF	TGTGCCAGCGAAAGGACTCCCGGAACTGAAGCTTTCTTT
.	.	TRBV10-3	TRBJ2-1	CAISESASGASSYNEQFF	TGTGCCATCAGTGAGTCGGCGTCAGGGGCGAGCTCCTACAATGAGCAGTTCTTC
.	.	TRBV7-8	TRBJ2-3	CASSLVRGTPSTDTQYF	TGTGCCAGCAGCTTAGTCCGGGGAACGCCTAGCACAGATACGCAGTATTTT
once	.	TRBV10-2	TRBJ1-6	CASSDRETASPLHF	TGCGCCAGCAGTGACAGGGAAACAGCTTCACCCCTCCACTTT
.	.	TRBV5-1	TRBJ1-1	CASSLNEVTEAFF	TGCGCCAGCAGCTTGAATGAGGTCACTGAAGCTTTCTTT
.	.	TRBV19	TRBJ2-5	CASSAPGARETQYF	TGTGCCAGTAGTGCCCCGGGGGCCCGCGAGACCCAGTACTTC
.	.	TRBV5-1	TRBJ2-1	CASSLVLSGGGYNEQFF	TGCGCCAGCAGCTTGGTCTTGAGTGGGGGAGGATACAATGAGCAGTTCTTC
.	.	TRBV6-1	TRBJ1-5	CASRHREYQPQHF	TGTGCCAGCAGACACAGGGAGTATCAGCCCCAGCATTTT
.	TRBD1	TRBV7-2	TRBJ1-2	CASSSTRVGTGLIYGYTF	TGTGCCAGCAGCTCAACCAGAGTGGGGACAGGGTTGATCTATGGCTACACCTTC
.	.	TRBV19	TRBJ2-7	CASSASGRYEQYF	TGTGCCAGTAGTGCGTCAGGGAGATACGAGCAGTACTTC
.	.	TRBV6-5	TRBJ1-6	CASSMTESPLHF	TGTGCCAGCAGTATGACAGAATCACCCCTCCACTTT
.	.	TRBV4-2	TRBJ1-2	CASRQDYGYTF	TGTGCCAGCAGGCAGGACTATGGCTACACCTTC
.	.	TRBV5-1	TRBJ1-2	CASSPGEGAYGYTF	TGCGCCAGCAGTCCGGGGGAAGGGGCCTATGGCTACACCTTC
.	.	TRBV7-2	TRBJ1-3	CASSFQGSGNTIYF	TGTGCCAGCAGTTTTCAGGGATCTGGAAACACCATATATTTT
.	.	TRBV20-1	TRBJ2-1	CSAPSGNEQFF	TGCAGTGCTCCTTCAGGGAATGAGCAGTTCTTC
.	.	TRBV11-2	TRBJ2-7	CASSLSQYSSYEQYF	TGTGCCAGCAGCTTAAGCCAATACAGCTCCTACGAGCAGTACTTC
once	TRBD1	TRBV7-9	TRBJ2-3	CASSLGNRRDRVGDTQYF	TGTGCCAGCAGCTTAGGGAACCGCCGGGACAGGGTTGGAGATACGCAGTATTTT
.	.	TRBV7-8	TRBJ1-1	CASSLEAWTVNTEAFF	TGTGCCAGCAGCTTAGAGGCTTGGACAGTGAACACTGAAGCTTTCTTT
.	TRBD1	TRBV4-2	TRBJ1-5	CASSQVMGTGRGEPQHF	TGTGCCAGCAGCCAAGTAATGGGGACAGGCCGCGGGGAGCCCCAGCATTTT
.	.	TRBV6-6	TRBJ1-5	CASSPLGTENQPQHF	TGTGCCAGCAGCCCGCTCGGGACTGAGAATCAGCCCCAGCATTTT
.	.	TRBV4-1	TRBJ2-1	CASRGDFPYNEQFF	TGCGCCAGCAGGGGGGACTTCCCCTACAATGAGCAGTTCTTC
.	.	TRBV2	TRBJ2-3	CASLRDSTDTQYF	TGTGCCAGCTTACGGGACAGCACAGATACGCAGTATTTT
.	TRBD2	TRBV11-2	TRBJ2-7	CASSSRLAGGYYEQYF	TGTGCCAGCAGCTCCCGACTAGCGGGGGGTTACTACGAGCAGTACTTC
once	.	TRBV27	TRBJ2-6	CASSPPGANVLTF	TGTGCCAGCAGTCCCCCGGGGGCCAACGTCCTGACTTTC
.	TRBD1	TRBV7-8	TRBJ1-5	CASSHQTLGQGLNQPQHF	TGTGCCAGCAGCCATCAAACCTTGGGACAGGGCCTAAATCAGCCCCAGCATTTT
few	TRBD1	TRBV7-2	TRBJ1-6	CASSPGTGNVGGNSPLHF	TGTGCCAGCAGCCCCGGGACAGGGAACGTCGGAGGAAATTCACCCCTCCACTTT
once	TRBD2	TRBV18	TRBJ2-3	CASSPKTSISTDTQYF	TGTGCCAGCTCACCGAAGACTAGCATTAGCACAGATACGCAGTATTTT
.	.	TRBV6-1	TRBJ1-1	CASSEALRGVSTEAFF	TGTGCCAGCAGTGAAGCGCTTCGAGGAGTGAGCACTGAAGCTTTCTTT
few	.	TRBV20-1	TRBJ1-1	CSARGEGEAFF	TGCAGTGCTAGGGGGGAGGGAGAAGCTTTCTTT